Listed below are T cell receptor beta chains from one sample, sequenced in a study of T cell repertoires in cytomegalovirus infection. One entry per CDR3 protein results from TCRdb running MiXCR on the reads. The sample holds a few hundred thousand distinct CDR3 sequences, over 20% seen once. Sequencing was performed on CD8+ T cells from PBMCs. These receptor sequences come from a human donor in good health (CMV status not recorded). Some clones in this sample may be carry-over from other donors' samples. Each CDR3 is given with its conserved first and last residue. A D gene is named only where the DNA matches it firmly. Size is omitted from some rows. Given values are once, few, many or a class for expanded clones.

d_gene,abundance,v_gene,j_gene,CDR3aa,CDR3nt
TRBD2,many,TRBV28,TRBJ2-3,CASSLGLALDTQYF,TGTGCCAGCAGTTTGGGACTAGCGCTAGATACGCAGTATTTT
TRBD1,-,TRBV7-9,TRBJ2-7,CASSRVTGSYEQYF,TGTGCCAGCAGCCGAGTGACAGGGTCCTACGAGCAGTACTTC
-,many,TRBV7-2,TRBJ2-7,CASSFFVGQDEQYF,TGTGCCAGCAGCTTTTTTGTGGGGCAAGACGAGCAGTACTTC
TRBD1,many,TRBV7-2,TRBJ2-3,CASSLGAGGADTQYF,TGTGCCAGCAGCTTGGGGGCAGGGGGCGCAGATACGCAGTATTTT
TRBD1,-,TRBV7-8,TRBJ1-2,CASSSPVVGGDGYTF,TGTGCCAGCAGCTCCCCGGTTGTAGGGGGCGATGGCTACACCTTC
TRBD1,-,TRBV11-2,TRBJ1-1,CASSFDRGLTEAFF,TGTGCCAGCAGCTTCGACAGGGGGCTCACTGAAGCTTTCTTT
-,few,TRBV29-1,TRBJ2-3,CSVEDRGQPTDTQYF,TGCAGCGTTGAAGATAGAGGGCAGCCAACAGATACGCAGTATTTT
-,-,TRBV19,TRBJ2-1,CASSIDWKAALSAYNEQFF,TGTGCCAGTAGTATAGATTGGAAGGCGGCCCTATCAGCCTACAATGAGCAGTTCTTC
-,many,TRBV7-2,TRBJ2-7,CASSFLATTSYEQYF,TGTGCCAGCAGCTTTCTTGCGACAACCTCCTACGAGCAGTACTTC
-,few,TRBV13,TRBJ2-2,CASSLVTGRNTGELFF,TGTGCCAGCAGCTTAGTTACAGGACGGAACACCGGGGAGCTGTTTTTT
TRBD1,-,TRBV7-9,TRBJ1-2,CASRPDRVSSGYTF,TGTGCCAGCAGGCCCGACAGGGTATCGTCCGGCTACACCTTC
-,few,TRBV2,TRBJ1-4,CASSPKTLANEKLFF,TGTGCCAGCAGCCCTAAGACCTTGGCTAATGAAAAACTGTTTTTT
-,few,TRBV12-3/TRBV12-4,TRBJ2-2,CASSTDRFNTGELFF,TGTGCCAGCAGTACAGACAGGTTTAACACCGGGGAGCTGTTTTTT
-,many,TRBV29-1,TRBJ1-1,CSVEAESQHANTEAFF,TGCAGCGTCGAGGCGGAGTCGCAGCACGCTAACACTGAAGCTTTCTTT
-,-,TRBV15,TRBJ1-5,CATSRDGASNQPQHF,TGTGCCACCAGCAGAGATGGAGCCAGCAATCAGCCCCAGCATTTT
-,many,TRBV12-3/TRBV12-4,TRBJ2-1,CASSLTNSYNEQFF,TGTGCCAGCAGTTTAACTAACTCCTACAATGAGCAGTTCTTC